This T cell receptor (beta chain) is from a study of blood T cells in healthy people across ages. Using a J-beta primer mix together with a sample-barcoded 5' primer, a second PCR was run for roughly 6 to 12 cycles. TCRdb independently ran MiXCR on the 5' RACE reads; one entry per CDR3 protein. The sample lists 1.5 million to 2 million distinct CDR3 sequences, approximately 32% occurring once. The sample holds a few counts of this clonotype. The TCR comes from a woman aged 25-40 years in good health. Sequencing used blood.

DNA for the CDR3: TGTGCCAGCAGCTCCTGGACAGGATTCTTCTCGGAAGGAGAGACCCAGTACTTC. This sequence encodes CASSSWTGFFSEGETQYF. This chain joins TRBV3-1 and TRBJ2-7; TRBD1 matches 7 bases. Near its end, the DNA agrees better with TRBJ2-5, so the J call may be wrong. The germline V gene encodes CDR1 LGHDT and CDR2 YNNKEL (reference sequence). The CDR3 consists of 18 residues.